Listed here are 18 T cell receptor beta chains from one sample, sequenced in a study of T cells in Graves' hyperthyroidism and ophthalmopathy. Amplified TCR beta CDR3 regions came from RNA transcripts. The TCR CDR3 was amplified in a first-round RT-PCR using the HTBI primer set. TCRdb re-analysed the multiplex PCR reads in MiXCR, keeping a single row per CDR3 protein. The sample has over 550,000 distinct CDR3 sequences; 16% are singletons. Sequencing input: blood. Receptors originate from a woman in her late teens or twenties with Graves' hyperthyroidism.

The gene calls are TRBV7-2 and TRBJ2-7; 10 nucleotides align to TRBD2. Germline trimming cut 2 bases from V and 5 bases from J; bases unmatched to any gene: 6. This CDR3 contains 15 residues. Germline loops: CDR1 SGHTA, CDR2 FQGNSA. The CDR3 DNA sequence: TGTGCCAGCAGCTTAACTAGCGGGATATCCCACGAGCAGTACTTC. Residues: CASSLTSGISHEQYF.

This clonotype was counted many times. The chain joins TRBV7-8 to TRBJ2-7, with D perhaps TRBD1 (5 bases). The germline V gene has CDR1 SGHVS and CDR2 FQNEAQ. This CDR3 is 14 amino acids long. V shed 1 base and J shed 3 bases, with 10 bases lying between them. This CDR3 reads CASSLEDIYYEQYF. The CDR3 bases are TGTGCCAGCAGCTTAGAGGACATATACTACGAGCAGTACTTC.

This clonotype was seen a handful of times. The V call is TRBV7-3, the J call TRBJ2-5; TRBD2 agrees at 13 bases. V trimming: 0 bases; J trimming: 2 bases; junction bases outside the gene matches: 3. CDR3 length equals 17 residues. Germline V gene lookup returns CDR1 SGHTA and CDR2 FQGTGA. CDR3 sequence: CASSLTTSGGFQETQYF. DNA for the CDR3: TGTGCCAGCAGCTTAACGACTAGCGGGGGGTTTCAAGAGACCCAGTACTTC.

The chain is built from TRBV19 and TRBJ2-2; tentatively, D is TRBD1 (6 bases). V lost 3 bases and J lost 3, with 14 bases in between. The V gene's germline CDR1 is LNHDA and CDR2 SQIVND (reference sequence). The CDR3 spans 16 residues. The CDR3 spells CASSMTGMRDTGELFF. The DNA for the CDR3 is TGTGCCAGTAGTATGACAGGAATGCGGGACACCGGGGAGCTGTTTTTT.

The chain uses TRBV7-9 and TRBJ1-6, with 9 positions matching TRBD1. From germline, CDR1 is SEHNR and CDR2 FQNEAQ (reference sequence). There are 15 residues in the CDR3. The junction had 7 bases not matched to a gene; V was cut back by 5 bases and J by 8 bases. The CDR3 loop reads CASSPGDRVHSPLHF. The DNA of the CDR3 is TGTGCCAGCAGCCCCGGGGACAGGGTACATTCACCCCTCCACTTT.

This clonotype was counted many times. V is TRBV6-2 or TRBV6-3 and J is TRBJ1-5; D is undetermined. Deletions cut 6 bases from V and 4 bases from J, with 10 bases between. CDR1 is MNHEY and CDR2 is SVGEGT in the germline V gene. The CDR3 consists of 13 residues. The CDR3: CASRSLGNQPQHF. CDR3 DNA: TGTGCCAGCAGGTCCCTCGGTAATCAGCCCCAGCATTTT.

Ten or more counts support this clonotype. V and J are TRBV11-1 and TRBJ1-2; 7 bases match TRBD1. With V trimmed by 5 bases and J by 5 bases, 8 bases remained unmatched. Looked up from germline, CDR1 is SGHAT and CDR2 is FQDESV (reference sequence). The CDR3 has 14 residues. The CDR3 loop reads CASSTSGTVYGYTF. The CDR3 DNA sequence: TGTGCCAGCAGCACCTCCGGGACAGTGTATGGCTACACCTTC.

The CDR3 DNA is TGTGCCAGCAGCTTGGTCGCATCAAGCTCCTACGAGCAGTACTTC. Its translation: CASSLVASSSYEQYF. The rearrangement links TRBV5-6 to TRBJ2-7; no clear D gene. Germline-derived CDR1 and CDR2 are SGHDT and YYEEEE. This CDR3 is 15 amino acids long. V shed 0 bases and J shed 0 bases, with 10 bases lying between them.

The CDR3 loop is CAWSVGPNSPLHF. In nucleotides, the CDR3 is TGTGCCTGGAGTGTCGGACCCAATTCACCCCTCCACTTT. The chain recombines TRBV30 with TRBJ1-6; D is ambiguous. V was cut by 0 bases and J by 7 bases, with 7 bases left in between. This CDR3 comprises 13 residues. CDR1 GTSNPN and CDR2 SVGIG come from the germline V gene (reference sequence).

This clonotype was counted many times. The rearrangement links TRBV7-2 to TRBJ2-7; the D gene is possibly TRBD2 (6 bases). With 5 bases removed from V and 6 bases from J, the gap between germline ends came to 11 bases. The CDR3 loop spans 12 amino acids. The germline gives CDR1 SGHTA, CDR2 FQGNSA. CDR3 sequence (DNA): TGTGCCAGCAGCCCGACTAGAACCGAGCAGTACTTC. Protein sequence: CASSPTRTEQYF.

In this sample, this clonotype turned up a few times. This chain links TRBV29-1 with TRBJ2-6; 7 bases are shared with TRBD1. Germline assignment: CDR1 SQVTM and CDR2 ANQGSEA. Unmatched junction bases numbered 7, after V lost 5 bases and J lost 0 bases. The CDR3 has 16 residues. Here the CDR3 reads CSVQDRRSSGANVLTF. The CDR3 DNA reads TGCAGCGTTCAGGACAGGAGGTCCTCTGGGGCCAACGTCCTGACTTTC.

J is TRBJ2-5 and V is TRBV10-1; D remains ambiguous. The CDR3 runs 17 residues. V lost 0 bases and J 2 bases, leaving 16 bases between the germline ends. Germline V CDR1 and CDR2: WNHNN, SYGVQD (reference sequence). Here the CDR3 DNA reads TGCGCCAGCAGTGAGTCGAAGGGATTAGGCGGACAAGAGACCCAGTACTTC. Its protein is CASSESKGLGGQETQYF.

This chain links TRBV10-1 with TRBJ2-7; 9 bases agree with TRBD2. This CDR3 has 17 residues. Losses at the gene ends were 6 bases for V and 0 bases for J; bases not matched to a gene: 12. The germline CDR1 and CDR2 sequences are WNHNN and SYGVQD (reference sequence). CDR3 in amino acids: CASSPTGASGNSYEQYF. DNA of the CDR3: TGCGCCAGCAGCCCCACTGGGGCTAGCGGGAACTCCTACGAGCAGTACTTC.

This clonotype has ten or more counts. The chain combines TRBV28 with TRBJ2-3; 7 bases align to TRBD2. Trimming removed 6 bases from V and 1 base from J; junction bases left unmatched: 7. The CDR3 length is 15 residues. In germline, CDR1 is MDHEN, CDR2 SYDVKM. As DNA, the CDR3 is TGTGCCAGCAGGCCGGGACTACGCCGCACAGATACGCAGTATTTT. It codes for CASRPGLRRTDTQYF.

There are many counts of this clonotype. The CDR3 DNA is TGTGCCAGCAGTTTAGATCTAGGTTCCTACGAGCAGTACTTC. Amino acids: CASSLDLGSYEQYF. The gene calls are TRBV12-3 or TRBV12-4 and TRBJ2-7; D is ambiguous. This CDR3 is built from 14 residues. V lost 1 base to trimming and J lost 1 base, with 8 bases between them.

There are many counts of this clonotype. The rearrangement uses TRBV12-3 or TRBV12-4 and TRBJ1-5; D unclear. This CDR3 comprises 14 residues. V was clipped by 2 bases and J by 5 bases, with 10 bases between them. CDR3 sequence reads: CASSLSGDHQPQHF. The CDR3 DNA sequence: TGTGCCAGCAGTTTATCGGGAGACCATCAGCCCCAGCATTTT.

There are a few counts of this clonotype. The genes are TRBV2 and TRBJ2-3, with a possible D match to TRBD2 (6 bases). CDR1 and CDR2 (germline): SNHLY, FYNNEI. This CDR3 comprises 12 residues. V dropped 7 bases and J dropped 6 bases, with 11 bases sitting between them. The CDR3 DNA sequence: TGTGCCAGCAAGACGGGAGCGGATACGCAGTATTTT. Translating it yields CASKTGADTQYF.

This CDR3 is CASRPPLAGVGETQYF. The CDR3 region has the DNA TGTGCCAGCAGACCACCACTAGCGGGAGTGGGGGAGACCCAGTACTTC. J is TRBJ2-5 and V is TRBV6-2 or TRBV6-3; 11 bases align to TRBD2. Germline CDR1 is MNHEY and CDR2 is SVGEGT. J lost 5 bases, V lost 6 bases, and 11 bases had no gene match. CDR3 length: 16 residues.